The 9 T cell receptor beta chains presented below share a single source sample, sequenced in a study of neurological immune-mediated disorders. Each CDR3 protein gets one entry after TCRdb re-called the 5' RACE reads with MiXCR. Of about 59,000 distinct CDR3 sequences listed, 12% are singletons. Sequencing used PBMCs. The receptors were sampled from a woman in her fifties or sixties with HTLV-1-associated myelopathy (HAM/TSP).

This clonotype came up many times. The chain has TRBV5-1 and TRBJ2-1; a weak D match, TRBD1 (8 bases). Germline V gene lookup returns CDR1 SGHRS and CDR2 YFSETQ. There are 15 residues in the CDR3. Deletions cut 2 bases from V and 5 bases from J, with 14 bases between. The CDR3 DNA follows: TGCGCCAGCAGCTTACAACAGGGGGGGAACAATGAGCAGTTCTTC. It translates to CASSLQQGGNNEQFF.

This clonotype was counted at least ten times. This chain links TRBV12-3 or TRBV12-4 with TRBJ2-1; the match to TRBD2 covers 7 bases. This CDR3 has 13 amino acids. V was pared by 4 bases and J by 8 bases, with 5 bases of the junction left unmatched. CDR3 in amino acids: CASSSTSAHEQFF. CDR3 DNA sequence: TGTGCCAGCAGTTCTACTAGCGCTCATGAGCAGTTCTTC.

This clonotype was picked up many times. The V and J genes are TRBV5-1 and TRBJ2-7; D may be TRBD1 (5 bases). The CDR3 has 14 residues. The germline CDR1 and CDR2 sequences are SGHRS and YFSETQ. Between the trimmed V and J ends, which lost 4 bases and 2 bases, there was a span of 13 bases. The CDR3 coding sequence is TGCGCCAGCAGCGATAGCAAGGGGCCCTACGAGCAGTACTTC. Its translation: CASSDSKGPYEQYF.

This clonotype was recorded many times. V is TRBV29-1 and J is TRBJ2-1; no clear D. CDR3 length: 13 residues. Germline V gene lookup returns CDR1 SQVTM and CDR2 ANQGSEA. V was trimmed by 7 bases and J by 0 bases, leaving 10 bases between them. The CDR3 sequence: CSATGSSYNEQFF. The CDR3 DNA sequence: TGCAGCGCCACGGGCTCCTCCTACAATGAGCAGTTCTTC.

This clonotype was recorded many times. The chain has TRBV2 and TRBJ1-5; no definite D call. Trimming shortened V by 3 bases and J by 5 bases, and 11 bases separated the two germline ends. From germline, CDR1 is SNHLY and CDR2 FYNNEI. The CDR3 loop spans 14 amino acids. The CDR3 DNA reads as TGTGCCAGCAGTGAGGACGGCACGTATCAGCCCCAGCATTTT. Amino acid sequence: CASSEDGTYQPQHF.

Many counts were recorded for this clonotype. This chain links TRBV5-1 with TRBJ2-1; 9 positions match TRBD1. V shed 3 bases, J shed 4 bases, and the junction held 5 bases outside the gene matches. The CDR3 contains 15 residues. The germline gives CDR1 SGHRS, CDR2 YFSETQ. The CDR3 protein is CASSSGDRVYNEQFF. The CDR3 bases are TGCGCCAGCAGCTCCGGGGACAGGGTTTACAATGAGCAGTTCTTC.

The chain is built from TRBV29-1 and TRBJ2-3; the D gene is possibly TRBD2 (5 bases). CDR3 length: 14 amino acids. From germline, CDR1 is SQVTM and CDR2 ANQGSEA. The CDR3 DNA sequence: TGCAGTGCTGTCAGGAGGCTGAGCACAGATACGCAGTATTTT. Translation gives CSAVRRLSTDTQYF.

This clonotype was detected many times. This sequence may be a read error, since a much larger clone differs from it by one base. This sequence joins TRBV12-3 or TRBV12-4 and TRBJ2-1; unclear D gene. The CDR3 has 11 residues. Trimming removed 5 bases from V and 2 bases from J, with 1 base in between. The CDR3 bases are TGTGCCAGCAGTGCCTACAATGAGCAGTTCTTC. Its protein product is CASSAYNEQFF.

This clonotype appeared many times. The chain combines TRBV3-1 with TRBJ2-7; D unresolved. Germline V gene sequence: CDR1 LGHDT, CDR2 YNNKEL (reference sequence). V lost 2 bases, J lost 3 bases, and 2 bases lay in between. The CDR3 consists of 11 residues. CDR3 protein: CASSQYYEQYF. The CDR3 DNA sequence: TGTGCCAGCAGCCAATACTACGAGCAGTACTTC.